The 19 T cell receptor beta chains in this list originate from one sample, sequenced in a study of blood T cell repertoires in COVID-19. Here immunoSEQ multiplex PCR was the method, and the copy in TCRdb shows in-frame clones only, minus some. The sample carries a few hundred thousand clones, about 80% recorded once. Sequencing used peripheral blood. These receptors were obtained from a woman in her fifties or sixties with acute or convalescent COVID-19.

This chain links TRBV5-8 with TRBJ2-3, with TRBD1 identical over 8 bases. Germline V CDR1 and CDR2: SGHTS, YDEGEE. The CDR3 extends over 15 amino acids. Trimming cost V 2 bases and J 3 bases; bases outside gene matches: 5. The DNA of the CDR3 is TGTGCCAGCAGCTTTCGACAGGGGTGGACAGATACGCAGTATTTT. The encoded protein is CASSFRQGWTDTQYF. The variable domain in full, completed from reference TRBV5-8 and TRBJ2-3, reads EAGVTQSPTHLIKTRGQQATLRCSPISGHTSVYWYQQALGLGLQFLLWYDEGEERNRGNFPPRFSGRQFPNYSSELNVNALELEDSALYLCASSFRQGWTDTQYFGPGTRLTVL.

This chain uses TRBV29-1 with TRBJ2-1; D may be TRBD1 (6 bases). The CDR3 runs to 12 residues. CDR1 and CDR2 from the germline V gene are SQVTM and ANQGSEA. Trimming removed 6 bases at V and 8 bases at J, with 14 bases between. CDR3 sequence reads: CSVELTGDEQFF. The CDR3 region has the DNA TGCAGCGTGGAATTGACAGGAGATGAGCAGTTCTTC.

This sequence joins TRBV13 and TRBJ1-2, with D maybe TRBD1 (5 bases). CDR1 and CDR2 from the germline V gene are PRHDT and FYEKMQ (reference sequence). The CDR3 contains 14 residues. With 0 bases removed from V and 5 bases from J, the gap between germline ends came to 10 bases. The CDR3 loop is CASSLGLQGYGYTF. As DNA, the CDR3 is TGTGCCAGCAGCTTAGGCCTCCAGGGTTATGGCTACACCTTC.

The chain links TRBV6-6 to TRBJ2-7, with 12 positions matching TRBD2. This CDR3 is 14 amino acids long. Germline V gene lookup returns CDR1 MNHNY and CDR2 SVGAGI (reference sequence). J lost 6 bases, V lost 6 bases, and 6 bases had no gene match. CDR3 protein: CASSSGLAGSEQYF. CDR3 nucleotide sequence: TGTGCCAGCAGCTCCGGACTAGCGGGGTCCGAGCAGTACTTC.

The chain couples TRBV19 to TRBJ1-2; no clear D. CDR1 and CDR2 from the germline V gene are LNHDA and SQIVND (reference sequence). The CDR3 loop spans 14 amino acids. V was shortened by 1 base and J by 5 bases, with 11 bases between the two germline ends. CDR3 nucleotide sequence: TGTGCCAGTAGTATAGCCCTGACAATTTATGGCTACACCTTC. Its translation is CASSIALTIYGYTF.

V is TRBV5-4 and J is TRBJ1-1, with D maybe TRBD1 (5 bases). Trimming took off 7 bases at V and 7 bases at J, with 17 bases between the two ends. The CDR3 has 13 amino acids. CDR1 and CDR2 (germline): SGHNT, YYREEE (reference sequence). CDR3 DNA sequence: TGTGCCAGCTCCGGAGACAGCCTCCTTGAAGCTTTCTTT. It specifies CASSGDSLLEAFF.

This clone was observed once. V is TRBV12-3 or TRBV12-4 and J is TRBJ2-1, with D perhaps matching TRBD1 (5 bases). The CDR3 is 11 amino acids. With 8 bases removed from V and 7 bases from J, the gap between germline ends came to 9 bases. CDR3 in DNA: TGTGCCAGCGGGTCAGGGAATGAGCAGTTCTTC. Residues: CASGSGNEQFF.

This chain uses TRBV5-1 with TRBJ1-1; D perhaps matches TRBD1 (5 bases). The germline gives CDR1 SGHRS, CDR2 YFSETQ. Trimming took 0 bases from V and 10 from J, leaving 16 bases between them. The CDR3 is made up of 14 amino acids. CDR3 coding DNA: TGCGCCAGCAGCTTGGAGGACGAGACCCAGGGAGCTTTCTTT. This sequence encodes CASSLEDETQGAFF.

This chain links TRBV5-1 with TRBJ1-1; no firm D call. CDR1 is SGHRS, CDR2 YFSETQ, per germline. This CDR3 region has 14 residues. Trimming left V 0 bases short and J 5 bases short, with 11 bases between. The CDR3 is CASSLASSKTEAFF. The CDR3 DNA reads TGCGCCAGCAGCTTGGCGTCGAGTAAGACTGAAGCTTTCTTT.

The chain uses TRBV6-6 and TRBJ1-4; the D gene is possibly TRBD1 (5 bases). The CDR3 runs 15 residues. The germline V gene has CDR1 MNHNY and CDR2 SVGAGI (reference sequence). Trimming shortened V by 5 bases and J by 7 bases, and 17 bases separated the two germline ends. The CDR3 bases are TGTGCCAGCAGTCACCAGGGCGGATGGGGTGAAAAACTGTTTTTT. Translating it yields CASSHQGGWGEKLFF.

The chain couples TRBV19 to TRBJ1-2; 10 bases match TRBD1. CDR1 is LNHDA, CDR2 SQIVND, per germline (reference sequence). V dropped 4 bases and J dropped 5; count of bases not matched to a gene: 7. This CDR3 contains 15 residues. CDR3 loop: CASSRDRGEGYGYTF. Here the CDR3 DNA reads TGTGCCAGTAGTAGGGACAGGGGAGAAGGATATGGCTACACCTTC.

The chain uses TRBV20-1 and TRBJ2-7; tentatively, D is TRBD1 (5 bases). Trimming cost V 3 bases and J 6 bases, with 9 bases left between them. Germline-derived CDR1 and CDR2 are DFQATT and SNEGSKA (reference sequence). CDR3 size: 11 residues. The DNA of the CDR3 is TGCAGTGCTAGCCCAGGGTTCGAGCAGTACTTC. It codes for CSASPGFEQYF.

The chain has TRBV10-3 and TRBJ2-2; possible D gene TRBD1, 5 bases. V shed 5 bases and J shed 0 bases, with 7 bases lying between them. Germline-derived CDR1 and CDR2 are ENHRY and SYGVKD. This CDR3 spans 14 amino acids. The DNA of the CDR3 is TGTGCCATCAGTCCGACAGCGAACACCGGGGAGCTGTTTTTT. Residues: CAISPTANTGELFF.

The chain is built from TRBV7-2 and TRBJ2-7; TRBD2 matches 10 bases. Germline assignment: CDR1 SGHTA and CDR2 FQGNSA. With V trimmed by 5 bases and J by 2 bases, 15 bases remained unmatched. This CDR3 has 18 residues. The CDR3 DNA reads TGTGCCAGCAGCCTCTCTCAAAGCGGGGGGGCATTTCCCTACGAGCAGTACTTC. It is translated as CASSLSQSGGAFPYEQYF.

V and J are TRBV5-5 and TRBJ1-1; D remains ambiguous. This CDR3 has 14 residues. The ends were cut back, 6 bases at V and 4 bases at J, with 16 bases in the middle. CDR1 is SGHKS and CDR2 is YYEKEE in the germline V gene (reference sequence). The CDR3 DNA follows: TGTGCCAGCATCCAGGTACTAGGCTTCACTGAAGCTTTCTTT. Amino acids: CASIQVLGFTEAFF.

V is TRBV13 and J is TRBJ1-4; 9 nucleotides agree with TRBD1. Trimming took 3 bases from V and 8 from J; bases not matched to a gene: 7. CDR3 length equals 15 residues. In germline, CDR1 is PRHDT, CDR2 FYEKMQ (reference sequence). The CDR3 sequence: CASSFRGQGPEKLFF. CDR3 sequence (DNA): TGTGCCAGCAGCTTTAGGGGACAGGGACCGGAAAAACTGTTTTTT.

The rearrangement joins TRBV4-1 to TRBJ2-2, with 9 bases that match TRBD2. CDR1 is MGHRA, CDR2 YSYEKL, per germline. The CDR3 sequence is 18 residues long. V lost 0 bases to trimming and J lost 7 bases; unmatched junction nucleotides: 12. This chain's CDR3 is CASSQDFRAGGTYGELFF. The CDR3 nucleotides are TGCGCCAGCAGCCAAGATTTTCGAGCGGGGGGTACATACGGGGAGCTGTTTTTT.

This clone was picked up one time. V usage is TRBV28 and J usage is TRBJ1-1; D not certain. From germline, CDR1 is MDHEN and CDR2 SYDVKM. Trimming left V 3 bases short and J 0 bases short, with 8 bases between. The CDR3 covers 14 residues. CDR3 amino acids: CASSLGGLNTEAFF. CDR3 in DNA: TGTGCCAGCAGTTTGGGAGGTCTGAACACTGAAGCTTTCTTT.

The chain links TRBV27 to TRBJ1-6; tentatively, D is TRBD1 (5 bases). Germline V CDR1 and CDR2: MNHEY, SMNVEV (reference sequence). V was trimmed by 5 bases and J by 1 base, leaving 18 bases between them. The CDR3 loop spans 18 amino acids. The CDR3 is CASSETGLSSSYNSPLHF. The DNA for the CDR3 is TGTGCCAGCAGTGAAACAGGTTTGAGTTCGTCCTATAATTCACCCCTCCACTTT.